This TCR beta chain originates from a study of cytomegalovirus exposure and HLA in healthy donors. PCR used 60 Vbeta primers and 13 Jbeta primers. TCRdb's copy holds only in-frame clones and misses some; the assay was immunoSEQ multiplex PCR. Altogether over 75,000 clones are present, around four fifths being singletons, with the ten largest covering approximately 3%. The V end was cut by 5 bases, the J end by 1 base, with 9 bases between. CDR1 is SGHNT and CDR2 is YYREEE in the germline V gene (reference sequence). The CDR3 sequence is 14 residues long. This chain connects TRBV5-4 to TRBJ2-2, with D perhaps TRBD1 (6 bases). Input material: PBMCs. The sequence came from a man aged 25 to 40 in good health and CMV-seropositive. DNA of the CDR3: TGTGCCAGCAGATGGGACAAGAACACCGGGGAGCTGTTTTTT. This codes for CASRWDKNTGELFF.